This T cell receptor beta chain was identified during a study of cytotoxic CD8 clonotypes in ibrutinib-treated CLL. Study results and limitations: Clonality increased with ibrutinib response but returned toward baseline at progression. Exceeding age-matched healthy donors, baseline clonality also tracked the counts of circulating CD8+ T cells. Public clonotypes were rare and shrank or held steady on treatment.

Sequencing was performed with immunoSEQ multiplex PCR; in TCRdb, only in-frame clones are kept and a portion is missing. The repertoire holds some 290,000 clones, with approximately 80% as singletons. Germline V lookup: CDR1 MNHEY, CDR2 SMNVEV (reference sequence). This CDR3 has 13 residues. V lost 5 bases and J lost 5, with 12 bases in between. Turning to this clone: Its target is unknown.

The clonotype was recovered from a human donor with chronic lymphocytic leukemia. V usage is TRBV27 and J usage is TRBJ1-1; possibly TRBD1 for D (6 bases). This material consisted of PBMCs, taken before ibrutinib treatment. CDR3 sequence reads: CASSATGRTEAFF. CDR3 nucleotide sequence: TGTGCCAGCAGTGCCACAGGGAGGACTGAAGCTTTCTTT.